This T cell receptor (beta chain) was documented in a study of siplizumab effects on memory and regulatory T cells (dated by TCRdb to between 2018 and 2021). For the wider study: The effect of the anti-CD2 antibody siplizumab on alloreactive T-cell subsets was examined in allogeneic mixed lymphocyte reactions constructed from human PBMCs.

This clone was found once. Its cognate antigen has yet to be identified. Base qualities are not at hand, and no much larger clone is one base apart. Sorted unstimulated T cells and proliferating T cells recovered from mixed lymphocyte reactions underwent TCRbeta CDR3 sequencing. Fresh whole blood from fewer than twelve HLA-typed healthy donors was used to isolate PBMCs. The research as a whole found: Whether proliferating Tregs from siplizumab cultures were suppressive was not functionally confirmed. Among mappable alloreactive CD4+ clones, an average Treg-derived fraction of about 69% was observed with siplizumab, compared with approximately 30% in control reactions. Sequences below about 10^-5 frequency were poorly captured, so only a minor fraction of alloreactive clones could be mapped to unstimulated subsets. For roughly 75-96% of proliferating CD4+ or CD8+ clones, no naive or memory phenotype could be assigned. Unstimulated naive T cells appeared to be more diverse than memory T cells, and naive cells seemed to make a substantial contribution to the alloresponse. Siplizumab significantly reduced the cumulative frequency of alloreactive sequences traceable to unstimulated CD4+ memory T cells.

Receptors were amplified or captured by the immunoSEQ multiplex PCR assay. Each sample had around 92,000 TCR templates assayed by the deep sequencing platform. Genomic DNA extracted from sorted T cells was used for TCRbeta CDR3 sequencing. The study's own analysis went as follows. The R programming language was used for clonal analysis of TCRbeta CDR3 data. Alloreactive CD4+ and CD8+ clones were identified by comparing unstimulated samples to CFSE-low samples taken after the reaction. Alloreactive CD4+ clones were assigned to regulatory or non-regulatory origin by matching sequences to sorted unstimulated Treg and non-Treg repertoires. This is the immuneACCESS table as TCRdb keeps it, with only in-frame sequences that have V and J called. A part of the clones is gone; compared with another copy, unresolved V genes explain less than half, and the rest is unexplained. That table gives V, J and clone size, and the DNA gave D and trimming. The sample yields over 65,000 clones; 85% to 95% were counted once. Of the sample, about 5% is held by the ten largest clones.

The junction shows trimming of 0 bases on V and 0 bases on J, plus 9 bases between the germline ends. The germline V gene provides CDR1 SGHDT and CDR2 YYEEEE. Counted from cysteine to phenylalanine, this CDR3 has 15 amino acids. Left in the record is the CDR3 DNA by itself, 45 bases read in frame from the first base. The chain is made from TRBV5-6 and TRBJ1-1, with the D segment identity uncertain. The clonotype originates from a human donor in good health. Sequenced sample: CD8+ T cells sorted from blood. The nucleotide sequence reads as follows: TGTGCCAGCAGCTTGGGGGCAGTAATGAACACTGAAGCTTTCTTT. Translated, this gives CASSLGAVMNTEAFF.